The rows below give T cell receptor beta chains drawn from one sample of a study of blood T cell repertoires in COVID-19. The method was immunoSEQ multiplex PCR; TCRdb's version includes in-frame clones alone and lacks a portion of them. The table lists 150,000 to 200,000 clones, more than 65% of them singletons. The sample taken for sequencing was PBMCs or T cells enriched from blood (not recorded which). These receptors all stem from a man aged 45 to 65 who had recovered from COVID-19. Each CDR3 is given with its conserved first and last residue. D genes are given only for firm matches. Size tells how often a clone was seen (once, few, many) or the class of an expanded clone, and some rows leave it out.

j_call | d_call | cdr3_length | v_call | clone_size | cdr3_nt | cdr3_aa
TRBJ1-2 | TRBD1 | 14 | TRBV5-4 | NA | TGTGCCAGCAGCTTGGGACAGGGATACTATGGCTACACCTTC | CASSLGQGYYGYTF
TRBJ2-7 | TRBD2 | 15 | TRBV10-1 | NA | TGCGCCAGCGGTGGGGCTAGCGGGAGTACCTACGAGCAGTACTTC | CASGGASGSTYEQYF
TRBJ2-7 | TRBD2 | 17 | TRBV3-1/TRBV3-2 | NA | TGTGCCAGCAGCCAAGCTAGCGGGACAGTAAGCTCCTACGAGCAGTACTTC | CASSQASGTVSSYEQYF
TRBJ2-2 | TRBD2 | 16 | TRBV7-6 | few | TGTGCCAGCAGCCAACTAGCGGGGGCGAACACCGGGGAGCTGTTTTTT | CASSQLAGANTGELFF
TRBJ2-1 | TRBD1 | 16 | TRBV18 | NA | TGTGCCAGCTCACCATCCGGGACAGGGGCCTACAATGAGCAGTTCTTC | CASSPSGTGAYNEQFF
TRBJ2-5 | NA | 12 | TRBV5-5 | NA | TGTGCCAGCAGCCCAGTTCAAGAGACCCAGTACTTC | CASSPVQETQYF
TRBJ1-5 | TRBD1 | 14 | TRBV11-2 | NA | TGTGCCAGCAGCTGGGACAGGGGAAATCAGCCCCAGCATTTT | CASSWDRGNQPQHF
TRBJ1-1 | NA | 14 | TRBV6-5 | NA | TGTGCCAGCAGCCCAGTGTCAGGGAACACTGAAGCTTTCTTT | CASSPVSGNTEAFF
TRBJ2-3 | NA | 14 | TRBV28 | NA | TGTGCCAGCAGTTCCCCGACTGGAACAGATACGCAGTATTTT | CASSSPTGTDTQYF
TRBJ1-2 | NA | 13 | TRBV5-4 | NA | TGTGCCAGCAGCTTGGATCAGGGGCTTGGCTACACCTTC | CASSLDQGLGYTF
TRBJ2-3 | TRBD2 | 16 | TRBV5-4 | NA | TGTGCCAGCAGCTTGGGGCTAGCGGGTAGCACAGATACGCAGTATTTT | CASSLGLAGSTDTQYF
TRBJ2-5 | TRBD1 | 15 | TRBV5-1 | NA | TGCGCCAGCAGCACAGGACAGGGGGCGGGGGAGACCCAGTACTTC | CASSTGQGAGETQYF
TRBJ1-1 | TRBD1 | 14 | TRBV5-1 | NA | TGCGCCAGCAGCGTTGGACAGGTTGGGGCTGAAGCTTTCTTT | CASSVGQVGAEAFF
TRBJ2-7 | NA | 17 | TRBV25-1 | NA | TGTGCCAGCAGTGAAAACCCAGGGAGGAGGGGTTCCTACGAGCAGTACTTC | CASSENPGRRGSYEQYF
TRBJ2-1 | TRBD2 | 16 | TRBV3-1/TRBV3-2 | once | TGTGCCAGCAGCCGCCGGTCGGGGGGGCCAAGCAATGAGCAGTTCTTC | CASSRRSGGPSNEQFF
TRBJ2-6 | NA | 18 | TRBV9 | NA | TGTGCCAGCAGCGTTTTTGACAGACGCACTTCTGGGGCCAACGTCCTGACTTTC | CASSVFDRRTSGANVLTF
TRBJ2-7 | TRBD2 | 16 | TRBV5-5 | NA | TGTGCCAGCAGCTTGGTCGGGACTAGCGGGACCTACGAGCAGTACTTC | CASSLVGTSGTYEQYF
TRBJ1-2 | TRBD1 | 15 | TRBV6-5 | NA | TGTGCCAGCAGTCCCGACAGGGTTCCTTCGTATGGCTACACCTTC | CASSPDRVPSYGYTF
TRBJ1-1 | TRBD1 | 15 | TRBV28 | NA | TGTGCCAGCAGTTACCTCAGGGGGATGAACACTGAAGCTTTCTTT | CASSYLRGMNTEAFF
TRBJ1-6 | TRBD1 | 15 | TRBV5-1 | NA | TGCGCCAGCAGCTCAAGGACAGGGATGAATTCACCCCTCCACTTT | CASSSRTGMNSPLHF
TRBJ1-4 | NA | 16 | TRBV2 | once | TGTGCCAGCAGGGCTCGGGGTCAGGGGTCTAATGAAAAACTGTTTTTT | CASRARGQGSNEKLFF
TRBJ1-2 | TRBD1 | 13 | TRBV5-6 | NA | TGTGCCAGCAGCCCGAGGACAGGGTTCGGCTACACCTTC | CASSPRTGFGYTF
TRBJ2-1 | NA | 13 | TRBV7-9 | once | TGTGCCAGCAGCTTAGGCCAGGGAGGTGAGCAGTTCTTC | CASSLGQGGEQFF
TRBJ1-2 | TRBD1 | 15 | TRBV30 | NA | TGTGCCTGGAGTCCTAACAGGGGCAGGGGCTATGGCTACACCTTC | CAWSPNRGRGYGYTF
TRBJ1-1 | NA | 12 | TRBV28 | NA | TGTGCCAGCAGTCAGGTGCCCCCTGAAGCTTTCTTT | CASSQVPPEAFF
TRBJ2-3 | TRBD2 | 15 | TRBV5-4 | NA | TGTGCCAGCAGCGCGGGGGGCGCCCGGACAGATACGCAGTATTTT | CASSAGGARTDTQYF
TRBJ1-3 | TRBD1 | 15 | TRBV18 | NA | TGTGCCAGCTCACCCCCGACAGGGGACAGAAACACCATATATTTT | CASSPPTGDRNTIYF
TRBJ1-1 | NA | 16 | TRBV19 | once | TGTGCCAGTAGTATTTTTTCCTCTCAGACATCGAGTGAGGCTTTCTTT | CASSIFSSQTSSEAFF
TRBJ2-1 | TRBD2 | 12 | TRBV19 | NA | TGTGCCAGTAAATCCGGGGGGGATGAGCAGTTCTTC | CASKSGGDEQFF
TRBJ1-5 | NA | 12 | TRBV7-2 | NA | TGTGCCAGCAGCTATCAGGGGAGTCCCCAGCATTTT | CASSYQGSPQHF
TRBJ2-3 | NA | 15 | TRBV5-1 | NA | TGCGCCAGCAGCCCACCCGTGACTAGCACAGATACGCAGTATTTT | CASSPPVTSTDTQYF
TRBJ2-2 | TRBD2 | 17 | TRBV28 | NA | TGTGCCAGCAGCCTCGGATTGGGACTAGCAGACACCGGGGAGCTGTTTTTT | CASSLGLGLADTGELFF
TRBJ1-1 | NA | 13 | TRBV6-5 | NA | TGTGCCAGCAGATTGGGCCACGCCAACGAAGCTTTCTTT | CASRLGHANEAFF
TRBJ1-5 | NA | 15 | TRBV5-1 | NA | TGCGCCAGCAGCTTGGGGACAAATAGCAATCAGCCCCAGCATTTT | CASSLGTNSNQPQHF
TRBJ1-2 | TRBD1 | 15 | TRBV6-5 | NA | TGTGCCAGCAGTCGAACCGGGACAGGGGAGGACGGCTACACCTTC | CASSRTGTGEDGYTF
TRBJ1-5 | NA | 13 | TRBV19 | NA | TGTGCCAGTAGTCCGGACAGTGATCAGCCCCAGCATTTT | CASSPDSDQPQHF
TRBJ1-5 | NA | 19 | TRBV28 | NA | TGTGCCAGCAGTTTGCGCGAGACCATTCAGGATTCGCGCAATCAGCCCCAGCATTTT | CASSLRETIQDSRNQPQHF
TRBJ2-2 | NA | 18 | TRBV4-1 | NA | TGCGCCAGCAGCCAAGATCTATTTGGAGGGACGAACACCGGGGAGCTGTTTTTT | CASSQDLFGGTNTGELFF
TRBJ2-1 | TRBD2 | 16 | TRBV9 | NA | TGTGCCAGCAGCGCCCTAGCGGGAGGGGTGGTCAATGAGCAGTTCTTC | CASSALAGGVVNEQFF
TRBJ1-5 | NA | 15 | TRBV7-2 | NA | TGTGCCAGCAGCTCCCAGAGGGTTCCCAATCAGCCCCAGCATTTT | CASSSQRVPNQPQHF
TRBJ2-7 | NA | 11 | TRBV5-1 | NA | TGCGCCAGCAGCATCTCGAGCGAGCAGTACTTC | CASSISSEQYF
TRBJ1-6 | NA | 14 | TRBV5-1 | NA | TGCGCCAGCAGCTATGACGGGAGGAATTCACCCCTCCACTTT | CASSYDGRNSPLHF
TRBJ2-1 | NA | 14 | TRBV5-1 | NA | TGCGCCAGCAGCTTGGATTCAGGCTACAATGAGCAGTTCTTC | CASSLDSGYNEQFF
TRBJ2-3 | NA | 14 | TRBV3-1/TRBV3-2 | NA | TGTGCCAGCAGCCATCCTGGCTCCGCAGATACGCAGTATTTT | CASSHPGSADTQYF
TRBJ1-5 | TRBD1 | 15 | TRBV19 | NA | TGTGCCAGTAGTACCGGGACAGCAAGCAATCAGCCCCAGCATTTT | CASSTGTASNQPQHF
TRBJ2-3 | TRBD1 | 15 | TRBV2 | few | TGTGCCAGCAATCCGACAGGGTTTAGCACAGATACGCAGTATTTT | CASNPTGFSTDTQYF
TRBJ2-7 | NA | 13 | TRBV12-5 | once | TGTGCTAGTGCCGCCCCCGGCTCCTACGAGCAGTACTTC | CASAAPGSYEQYF
TRBJ2-3 | TRBD2 | 16 | TRBV14 | NA | TGTGCCAGCAGGGAAAGCGGGAGGCTTGCCGGGGATACGCAGTATTTT | CASRESGRLAGDTQYF
TRBJ1-1 | NA | 14 | TRBV2 | NA | TGTGCCAGCAGTGATACAGGGAGGGACACTGAAGCTTTCTTT | CASSDTGRDTEAFF
TRBJ2-1 | TRBD1 | 12 | TRBV2 | NA | TGTGCCAGCCGACAGGGGGACAATGAGCAGTTCTTC | CASRQGDNEQFF
TRBJ2-3 | TRBD1 | 14 | TRBV18 | NA | TGTGCCAGCTCACCAAGAACAGGGGCAGATACGCAGTATTTT | CASSPRTGADTQYF
TRBJ2-5 | NA | 16 | TRBV18 | once | TGTGCCAGCTCACCGAACCCGGTCGGCGGCGGGGAGACCCAGTACTTC | CASSPNPVGGGETQYF
TRBJ2-5 | NA | 13 | TRBV12-3/TRBV12-4 | NA | TGTGCCAGCTCAGAAGGGGTCCAAGAGACCCAGTACTTC | CASSEGVQETQYF
TRBJ1-5 | NA | 13 | TRBV5-4 | NA | TGTGCCAGCAGCTTGGGTCCAGATCAGCCCCAGCATTTT | CASSLGPDQPQHF
TRBJ1-1 | NA | 13 | TRBV27 | NA | TGTGCCAGTCAATCCACATTGGCCACTGAAGCTTTCTTT | CASQSTLATEAFF
TRBJ2-1 | NA | 14 | TRBV28 | NA | TGTGCCAGCACTATGGGGGGTAGTATAGATGAGCAGTTCTTC | CASTMGGSIDEQFF
TRBJ2-3 | TRBD2 | 15 | TRBV4-1 | few | TGCGCCAGCCGCCGCTTGGGACTAGGGATAGATACGCAGTATTTT | CASRRLGLGIDTQYF